Presented here are 26 T cell receptor beta chains from one specimen sequenced in a study of cytomegalovirus exposure and HLA in healthy donors. 13 Jbeta primers and 60 Vbeta primers were used for the PCR. TCRdb's table, derived via immunoSEQ multiplex PCR, lists solely in-frame clones and lacks some. The data show under 200,000 clones, around 80% seen once. Sequencing used PBMCs. The source of these receptors is a woman between 18 and 29 years old in good health and CMV-seronegative.

CDR3 protein: CSVIHGDRQQFF. CDR3 coding DNA: TGCAGCGTGATCCACGGGGACAGGCAGCAGTTCTTC. The chain recombines TRBV29-1 with TRBJ2-1; the match to TRBD1 covers 8 bases. Germline assignment: CDR1 SQVTM and CDR2 ANQGSEA. The CDR3 is 12 residues long. The V and J ends lost 6 bases and 11 bases, in that order; junction bases with no gene match: 9.

As to this clone: Other nucleotide sequences in the sample specify the same CDR3. The genes are TRBV15 and TRBJ1-1; 9 positions match TRBD1. CDR1 LNHNV and CDR2 YYDKDF come from the germline V gene (reference sequence). This CDR3 is 15 amino acids long. Trimming removed 9 bases from V and 5 bases from J; junction bases left unmatched: 13. Here the CDR3 DNA reads TGTGCCACGGCAGGGGACAGGGTTCCTGGGACTGAAGCTTTCTTT. Translating gives CATAGDRVPGTEAFF.

The sample holds one count of this clone. The V gene is TRBV14, the J gene TRBJ2-1; 11 nucleotides match TRBD2. This CDR3 comprises 16 residues. Germline V gives CDR1 SGHDN, CDR2 FVKESK. V lost 3 bases, J lost 7 bases, and 8 bases stayed unmatched. CDR3 nucleotides: TGTGCCAGCAGCCATAAACTAGCGGGAGTATGGAATGAGCAGTTCTTC. Amino acid sequence: CASSHKLAGVWNEQFF.

Comment on this clone: A junction boundary mismatches the germline segment, possibly from a read error. This chain links TRBV7-9 with TRBJ2-5, with 10 bases lining up with TRBD2. The CDR3 consists of 14 residues. Germline CDR1 is SEHNR and CDR2 is FQNEAQ (reference sequence). CDR3 in DNA: TGTTCCAGCAGCTTAGCGGGAGGAGGAGAGACCCAGTACTTC. It encodes CSSSLAGGGETQYF. Full variable domain (remainder filled in from reference TRBV7-9 and TRBJ2-5): DTGVSQNPRHKITKRGQNVTFRCDPISEHNRLYWYRQTLGQGPEFLTYFQNEAQLEKSRLLSDRFSAERPKGSFSTLEIQRTEQGDSAMYLCSSSLAGGGETQYFGPGTRLLVL.

V is TRBV27 and J is TRBJ1-5, with 8 positions matching TRBD1. CDR1 is MNHEY, CDR2 SMNVEV, per germline (reference sequence). This CDR3 has 14 residues. V trimming: 8 bases; J trimming: 6 bases; junction bases outside the gene matches: 9. CDR3 bases: TGTGCCAGCCGTATGGACAGGGAAACTCAGCCCCAGCATTTT. Translated: CASRMDRETQPQHF.

This clone was observed a handful of times. At one end the junction does not follow the germline gene, possibly because of a read error. The chain is built from TRBV7-9 and TRBJ1-2; D gene ambiguous. The germline CDR1 and CDR2 sequences are SEHNR and FQNEAQ (reference sequence). CDR3 length equals 10 residues. In DNA, the CDR3 is TGTGCCAGCAGCTTAACCCTAGTTTCCTTC. This codes for CASSLTLVSF.

The V gene is TRBV6-5, the J gene TRBJ1-6; no clear D. V gave up 0 bases and J gave up 7 bases, with 7 bases separating them. This CDR3 spans 14 amino acids. CDR1 MNHEY and CDR2 SVGAGI come from the germline V gene. As DNA, the CDR3 is TGTGCCAGCAGTTACTCGGAGGGAAATTCACCCCTCCACTTT. Its translation is CASSYSEGNSPLHF.

The CDR3 is CASAPGAGGRNEQYF. CDR3 in DNA: TGTGCCAGCGCCCCCGGGGCAGGGGGTCGGAACGAGCAGTACTTC. V is TRBV6-5 and J is TRBJ2-7; 7 positions agree with TRBD1. The germline gives CDR1 MNHEY, CDR2 SVGAGI. The CDR3 has 15 residues. With V trimmed by 8 bases and J by 5 bases, 15 bases remained unmatched.

The CDR3 DNA sequence: TGTGCCAGCCGCACGGCCCAAAGGGGCACTGAAGCTTTCTTT. Translating gives CASRTAQRGTEAFF. V gene TRBV7-2 combines with J gene TRBJ1-1; tentatively, D is TRBD1 (5 bases). The length of the CDR3 is 14 residues. Germline CDR1 is SGHTA and CDR2 is FQGNSA. The V end lost 8 bases, the J end lost 4 bases, and 17 bases lay between the germline ends. The full variable domain, in which reference TRBV7-2 and TRBJ1-1 provide the parts outside the CDR3, is GAGVSQSPSNKVTEKGKDVELRCDPISGHTALYWYRQSLGQGLEFLIYFQGNSAPDKSGLPSDRFSAERTGGSVSTLTIQRTQQEDSAVYLCASRTAQRGTEAFFGQGTRLTVV.

The V gene is TRBV6-1, the J gene TRBJ2-7, with 8 positions matching TRBD1. Germline V gene sequence: CDR1 MNHNS, CDR2 SASEGT. The V and J ends lost 2 bases and 4 bases, in that order; junction bases with no gene match: 4. The CDR3 consists of 14 residues. CDR3 amino acids: CASSEQTGAYEQYV. CDR3 nucleotide sequence: TGTGCCAGCAGTGAACAGACAGGGGCGTACGAGCAGTACGTC.

This chain connects TRBV6-5 to TRBJ2-7, with D possibly being TRBD2 (5 bases). V was trimmed by 5 bases and J by 3 bases, leaving 14 bases between them. This CDR3 spans 14 amino acids. The germline gives CDR1 MNHEY, CDR2 SVGAGI. The CDR3 spells CASSVGLGVYEQYF. Here the CDR3 DNA reads TGTGCCAGCAGTGTAGGACTGGGCGTCTACGAGCAGTACTTC.

The chain joins TRBV5-6 to TRBJ2-3; weak D call: TRBD2 (5 bases). This CDR3 has 15 residues. CDR1 is SGHDT and CDR2 is YYEEEE in the germline V gene. The V and J ends lost 0 bases and 1 base respectively, with 9 bases between them. For the CDR3, the DNA is TGTGCCAGCAGCTTGGCGGGGTCCCGCACAGATACGCAGTATTTT. Its translation is CASSLAGSRTDTQYF.

The chain is built from TRBV5-1 and TRBJ2-2; unclear D gene. The CDR3 runs to 13 residues. The V end was cut by 7 bases, the J end by 6 bases, with 13 bases between. Germline loops: CDR1 SGHRS, CDR2 YFSETQ. The CDR3 loop is CASSDISSGELFF. The CDR3 DNA is TGCGCCAGCTCCGACATATCCTCCGGGGAGCTGTTTTTT.

This chain links TRBV5-6 with TRBJ2-1; D not resolved. V gave up 0 bases and J gave up 10 bases, with 8 bases separating them. This CDR3 spans 12 amino acids. Per germline, CDR1 SGHDT and CDR2 YYEEEE. Here the CDR3 reads CASSLDGVEQFF. The CDR3 DNA follows: TGTGCCAGCAGCTTGGACGGAGTAGAGCAGTTCTTC.

The rearrangement links TRBV14 to TRBJ2-6, with a tentative D call TRBD2 (5 bases). V was trimmed by 6 bases and J by 2 bases, leaving 11 bases between them. The CDR3 runs 15 residues. CDR1 and CDR2 from the germline V gene are SGHDN and FVKESK. CDR3 protein: CASRIGGTGANVLTF. The CDR3 region has the DNA TGTGCCAGCAGGATCGGAGGCACTGGGGCCAACGTCCTGACTTTC.

This sequence joins TRBV25-1 and TRBJ1-2; possible D gene TRBD1, 5 bases. Germline values: CDR1 MGHDK, CDR2 SYGVNS. The V gene lost 7 bases and the J gene lost 5 bases, with 11 bases spanning the gap. CDR3 length: 12 amino acids. CDR3 amino acids: CASTRTPYGYTF. CDR3 DNA sequence: TGTGCCAGCACCAGGACACCGTATGGCTACACCTTC.

This clone came up a few times. The chain uses TRBV4-1 and TRBJ1-4; D gene uncertain. Germline V gene data show CDR1 as MGHRA and CDR2 as YSYEKL. Trimming shortened V by 0 bases and J by 5 bases, and 13 bases separated the two germline ends. This CDR3 has 16 residues. CDR3 sequence reads: CASSQDEGRPNEKLFF. CDR3 DNA: TGCGCCAGCAGCCAAGATGAGGGCAGACCCAATGAAAAACTGTTTTTT.

The chain has TRBV6-5 and TRBJ2-6; D may be TRBD2 (6 bases). The germline V gene has CDR1 MNHEY and CDR2 SVGAGI. The V gene lost 7 bases and the J gene lost 4 bases, with 14 bases spanning the gap. The CDR3 runs to 15 residues. The CDR3 protein is CASTGAGRGANVLTF. As DNA, the CDR3 is TGTGCCAGCACCGGGGCAGGGAGGGGGGCCAACGTCCTGACTTTC.

This chain joins TRBV30 and TRBJ1-5; 9 bases agree with TRBD1. Germline CDR1 and CDR2: GTSNPN and SVGIG (reference sequence). The V segment lost 1 base and the J segment 6 bases; nucleotides outside the gene matches: 4. There are 14 residues in the CDR3. CDR3: CAWSGTGDSQPQHF. The DNA for the CDR3 is TGTGCCTGGAGTGGGACAGGGGATAGTCAGCCCCAGCATTTT. The full variable domain, in which reference TRBV30 and TRBJ1-5 provide the parts outside the CDR3, is SQTIHQWPATLVQPVGSPLSLECTVEGTSNPNLYWYRQAAGRGLQLLFYSVGIGQISSEVPQNLSASRPQDRQFILSSKKLLLSDSGFYLCAWSGTGDSQPQHFGDGTRLSIL.

This chain links TRBV20-1 with TRBJ1-1; D gene uncertain. The germline V gene encodes CDR1 DFQATT and CDR2 SNEGSKA (reference sequence). The V end was cut by 3 bases, the J end by 7 bases, with 9 bases between. The CDR3 is 11 residues long. In DNA form, the CDR3 reads TGCAGTGCTAGTCCAACTCATGAAGCTTTCTTT. It yields the protein CSASPTHEAFF.

The chain couples TRBV15 to TRBJ2-5, with 16 nucleotides matching TRBD2. The CDR3 sequence is 19 residues long. CDR1 and CDR2 (germline): LNHNV, YYDKDF (reference sequence). The V segment lost 1 base and the J segment 2 bases; nucleotides outside the gene matches: 7. The CDR3 DNA is TGTGCCACCAGCAGAGTTGACAGGGGACTAGCGGGAGGGCAAGAGACCCAGTACTTC. Its protein is CATSRVDRGLAGGQETQYF.

V gene TRBV19 combines with J gene TRBJ1-3; possible D gene TRBD1, 5 bases. From germline, CDR1 is LNHDA and CDR2 SQIVND (reference sequence). The CDR3 contains 15 residues. V was cut by 3 bases and J by 0 bases, with 9 bases left in between. The CDR3 DNA is TGTGCCAGTAGTATGACTGACAGCTCTGGAAACACCATATATTTT. This encodes CASSMTDSSGNTIYF.

The V and J genes are TRBV28 and TRBJ2-5; TRBD2 is a possible D gene (5 bases). The CDR3 loop spans 18 amino acids. Trimming shortened V by 3 bases and J by 4 bases, and 24 bases separated the two germline ends. Germline CDR1 reads MDHEN; CDR2 reads SYDVKM. DNA for the CDR3: TGTGCCAGCAGTTTTTTTATTTGGCGGGCACGGGCTATAGAGACCCAGTACTTC. This codes for CASSFFIWRARAIETQYF.

The chain employs TRBV28 and TRBJ1-2; 8 bases map to TRBD1. Per germline, CDR1 MDHEN and CDR2 SYDVKM. The trim removed 4 bases at V and 3 bases at J, leaving 1 base unmatched. The CDR3 has 13 amino acids. DNA of the CDR3: TGTGCCAGCAGTTCACAGGGGGACTATGGCTACACCTTC. It encodes CASSSQGDYGYTF.

The J gene is TRBJ2-1, the V gene TRBV30; tentatively, D is TRBD1 (6 bases). The CDR3 has 14 amino acids. Trimming left V 5 bases short and J 1 base short, with 12 bases between. Germline-derived CDR1 and CDR2 are GTSNPN and SVGIG (reference sequence). CDR3 amino acids: CAWEGGKSYNEQFF. The CDR3 nucleotides read TGTGCCTGGGAAGGGGGAAAGTCCTACAATGAGCAGTTCTTC. The full variable domain, its missing parts supplied by reference TRBV30 and TRBJ2-1, is SQTIHQWPATLVQPVGSPLSLECTVEGTSNPNLYWYRQAAGRGLQLLFYSVGIGQISSEVPQNLSASRPQDRQFILSSKKLLLSDSGFYLCAWEGGKSYNEQFFGPGTRLTVL.

V usage is TRBV6-1 and J usage is TRBJ1-1; 9 bases are a match to TRBD1. Trimming removed 7 bases from V and 4 bases from J; junction bases left unmatched: 4. Germline lookup yields CDR1 MNHNS and CDR2 SASEGT. This CDR3 region has 13 residues. CDR3 protein: CASIRQGGTEAFF. The CDR3 bases are TGTGCCAGCATTAGACAGGGGGGCACTGAAGCTTTCTTT.